The TCR beta chain under discussion was sequenced for a study of CD8+CD57+ T cells in acquired aplastic anemia listed by TCRdb under 2018. Regarding the research as a whole: A mean of 3.2 ug of DNA, ranging from roughly 0.19 to 27.4 ug, was extracted from sorted CD4+ and CD8+ cells. A CD8+CD57+ expansion meant a frequency higher than the mean frequency seen in healthy subjects.

In the germline V gene, CDR1 corresponds to MNHEY and CDR2 to SVGEGT. A distance of 7 bases separates the germline ends of V and J, which lose 0 bases and 7 bases respectively. The CDR3 starts with the cysteine, ends with the phenylalanine, and has 12 residues. Only the CDR3 DNA is retained, 36 bases long and in frame from the first base. The full study reports these points: Although 25 to 30 CD8+ CDR3 sequences were shared by patients and controls, these sequences appeared highly expressed in patients and within the immunodominant clones of patients. Patients and healthy controls showed no significant difference in CD8+ Simpson's diversity (P=0.060).

Expansion of CD8+CD57+ cells had been shown by flow cytometry in the patients chosen for sequencing. Every patient had severe acquired aplastic anemia, diagnosed using the International Study of Aplastic Anemia and Agranulocytosis and Camitta criteria. No patient had received any therapy when blood was sampled. In the study, sorted CD4+ and CD8+ blood T cells from patients with severe aplastic anemia and from healthy subjects underwent deep sequencing of TCR repertoires. Patients were enrolled in the USA under clinicaltrials.gov protocols 00001620, 01623167, 00001397, 00071045, 00081523 and 00961064. Ficoll-Paque density gradient centrifugation was used to isolate peripheral blood mononuclear cells. Before DNA extraction, CD4+ and CD8+ T cells were sorted with FACS or magnetic beads. Profiling of TCR beta VDJ combinations and CDR3 sequences used genomic DNA as the template. TCR repertoire sequencing was run on an Illumina HiSeq 2000. The source study handled its data this way. Repertoire assessment relied on Simpson's diversity index, CDR3 size and DJ length profiles, and TRBV/TRBJ rearrangement plots. Whichever DNA sequence was most abundant in the deep sequencing data was defined as the immunodominant clone. CDR3 amino acid sequences were checked for sharing across subjects and were also compared against the VDJdb database and published repertoires. TCRdb took the public reads, trimmed them with fastp at Q25, ran MiXCR for clone calling and kept in-frame beta chains. Merged by CDR3 protein, the rows form single entries marked with the most common genes and DNA. The V and J calls follow TCRdb's processing rather than the paper's. For this sample the table gives some 180,000 distinct CDR3 sequences, of which 63% were detected only once. Roughly 46% of the sample is held by the ten biggest clonotypes.

Of note for this clonotype: This receptor's antigen is unknown. No much larger clone exists at a distance of one base, and base qualities are not known.

The receptor was derived from a human donor with aplastic anemia. The chain was built from TRBV6-2 or TRBV6-3 and TRBJ2-7; there is no confident call for the D gene. The sequencing input was sorted CD4+, CD8+, or CD8+CD57+ T cells (not recorded which) from PBMCs. The CDR3 protein is CASSYSSWEQYF. The DNA reads as follows: TGTGCCAGCAGTTACTCGAGCTGGGAGCAGTACTTC.